The rows below give T cell receptor beta chains drawn from one sample of a study of blood T cell repertoires in COVID-19. Clones were read by immunoSEQ multiplex PCR, and TCRdb kept only the in-frame ones, dropping some. The data hold approximately 190,000 clones, with about 86% observed a single time. The specimen was peripheral blood. The receptors shown here come from a man younger than 45 with active or convalescent COVID-19. CDR3s leave out the opening cysteine and the closing phenylalanine or tryptophan. Each record gives: J gene, V gene, CDR3 protein.

J: TRBJ1-4
V: TRBV18
CDR3: ASSPGQGNEKLF

J: TRBJ1-2
V: TRBV9
CDR3: ASSVSKSNYGYT

J: TRBJ2-3
V: TRBV7-2
CDR3: ASSLSPVDTQY

J: TRBJ1-3
V: TRBV9
CDR3: ASSVHPADMGNTIY

J: TRBJ2-6
V: TRBV10-3
CDR3: AISEEGSYGANVLT

J: TRBJ1-3
V: TRBV7-2
CDR3: ASSPDSSGNTIY

J: TRBJ1-1
V: TRBV9
CDR3: ASSSFQDPGAEAF

J: TRBJ1-2
V: TRBV27
CDR3: ASTTIGQGNYGYT

J: TRBJ1-6
V: TRBV6-2/TRBV6-3
CDR3: ASSPLDFTSPLH

J: TRBJ1-5
V: TRBV19
CDR3: ASSVRSGQGSGQPQH

J: TRBJ2-7
V: TRBV6-5
CDR3: ASSYSDRGFTYEQY

J: TRBJ2-1
V: TRBV6-5
CDR3: ASSPRGGPSNEQF

J: TRBJ2-1
V: TRBV20-1
CDR3: SASPTSGMTEQF

J: TRBJ1-1
V: TRBV5-4
CDR3: ASSKGQGTNTEAF

J: TRBJ1-2
V: TRBV5-8
CDR3: ASSRDSAHGYT

J: TRBJ2-7
V: TRBV15
CDR3: ATSRDNSWTGNYEQY

J: TRBJ2-1
V: TRBV11-3
CDR3: ASSLLASGTGDNEQF

J: TRBJ1-4
V: TRBV18
CDR3: ASSPTGLLNEKLF

J: TRBJ1-4
V: TRBV11-2
CDR3: ASSYGQGLNEKLF

J: TRBJ2-1
V: TRBV6-4
CDR3: ASSVSPSSYNEQF

J: TRBJ1-5
V: TRBV6-1
CDR3: ASSEGGSNQPQH

J: TRBJ2-1
V: TRBV5-4
CDR3: ASSSGLAGNNEQF

J: TRBJ1-3
V: TRBV19
CDR3: ASSWADRRNTIY

J: TRBJ1-1
V: TRBV5-5
CDR3: ASSLYRENTEAF

J: TRBJ1-5
V: TRBV19
CDR3: ASSKGQGVVSNQPQH

J: TRBJ2-3
V: TRBV27
CDR3: ASSLGQGGDTQY

J: TRBJ1-2
V: TRBV5-6
CDR3: ASSLGTGYGYT

J: TRBJ2-1
V: TRBV12-5
CDR3: AEAGNNEQF

J: TRBJ1-2
V: TRBV2
CDR3: ASNPDNYGYT

J: TRBJ2-1
V: TRBV19
CDR3: ASSSRQAEQF

J: TRBJ2-5
V: TRBV9
CDR3: ASSPRLAGEETQY

J: TRBJ2-5
V: TRBV27
CDR3: ASSSGQGALGETQY

J: TRBJ1-1
V: TRBV2
CDR3: ASSTTPSVNTEAF

J: TRBJ2-3
V: TRBV2
CDR3: ASTKGVPSTDTQY

J: TRBJ1-6
V: TRBV7-2
CDR3: ASSPGQNNYNSPLH

J: TRBJ1-4
V: TRBV2
CDR3: ASSGSTGKEKLF

J: TRBJ2-3
V: TRBV7-2
CDR3: ASSFVPGPGGGDTQY

J: TRBJ1-1
V: TRBV5-4
CDR3: ASSTGLGAEAF

J: TRBJ1-6
V: TRBV7-8
CDR3: ASSLPGKGLSPLH

J: TRBJ2-1
V: TRBV7-2
CDR3: ASSPDSSRAREQF

J: TRBJ1-5
V: TRBV7-9
CDR3: ASSPGAGQPQH